A single sample is the source of the 29 T cell receptor beta chains below, sequenced in a study of cytomegalovirus exposure and HLA in healthy donors. The study ran its PCR with 60 Vbeta and 13 Jbeta primers. Method: immunoSEQ multiplex PCR; TCRdb's copy keeps in-frame clones and lacks some. The table lists around 160,000 clones, 68% of them singletons. The specimen was PBMCs. These receptors originate from a man aged 50 to 60 in good health and CMV-seronegative.

Concerning this clone itself: One end of the junction varies from germline; a read error may be responsible. The V gene is TRBV5-1, the J gene TRBJ1-1; D call uncertain. CDR3 size: 13 residues. CDR1 and CDR2 from the germline V gene are SGHRS and YFSETQ. CDR3 region: CASSLQINTEDFF. As DNA, the CDR3 is TGCGCCAGCAGCTTACAGATTAACACTGAAGATTTCTTT.

The CDR3 reads CASSRGQGSDEQYF. The CDR3 DNA sequence: TGTGCCAGCTCACGGGGACAGGGAAGCGACGAGCAGTACTTC. The chain employs TRBV18 and TRBJ2-7; 9 bases agree with TRBD1. The CDR3 sequence is 14 residues long. CDR1 and CDR2 from the germline V gene are KGHSH and LQKENI. The V and J ends lost 4 bases and 5 bases, in that order; junction bases with no gene match: 6.

V is TRBV10-2 and J is TRBJ2-1, with 8 bases identical to TRBD2. V trimming: 0 bases; J trimming: 4 bases; junction bases outside the gene matches: 8. Per germline, CDR1 WSHSY and CDR2 SAAADI. The CDR3 runs 17 residues. The CDR3 is CASSESAAGVGYNEQFF. In DNA, the CDR3 is TGCGCCAGCAGTGAGTCGGCAGCGGGGGTGGGGTACAATGAGCAGTTCTTC.

The genes are TRBV5-1 and TRBJ2-7, with 13 bases matching TRBD2. The CDR3 has 16 amino acids. Germline assignment: CDR1 SGHRS and CDR2 YFSETQ. V trimming: 4 bases; J trimming: 4 bases; junction bases outside the gene matches: 8. This chain's CDR3 is CASSLGGLAGLYEQYF. CDR3 nucleotides: TGCGCCAGCAGCCTAGGGGGACTAGCGGGGTTATACGAGCAGTACTTC.

The chain couples TRBV29-1 to TRBJ2-6; the D is unclear. Germline V gene sequence: CDR1 SQVTM, CDR2 ANQGSEA. The V end was cut by 5 bases, the J end by 0 bases, with 5 bases between. The CDR3 is 13 residues long. CDR3 in amino acids: CSVTSSGANVLTF. The CDR3 DNA sequence: TGCAGCGTTACAAGCTCTGGGGCCAACGTCCTGACTTTC.

V is TRBV6-5 and J is TRBJ1-2; D gene uncertain. Germline assignment: CDR1 MNHEY and CDR2 SVGAGI. Trimming stripped 0 bases from V and 0 bases from J, with 11 bases between. There are 16 residues in the CDR3. CDR3 amino acids: CASSYSIQATNYGYTF. CDR3 nucleotide sequence: TGTGCCAGCAGTTACTCGATTCAGGCCACTAACTATGGCTACACCTTC.

This clone has just a few counts. This same CDR3 is encoded by further DNA sequences in the sample. The chain has TRBV19 and TRBJ1-1; TRBD1 is a possible D gene (5 bases). The CDR3 is 14 amino acids. The germline V gene encodes CDR1 LNHDA and CDR2 SQIVND (reference sequence). V lost 4 bases and J 0 bases, leaving 9 bases between the germline ends. The CDR3 coding sequence is TGTGCCAGTAGTACGGACACTTTGAACACTGAAGCTTTCTTT. This sequence encodes CASSTDTLNTEAFF.

This clone was recorded once. The gene calls are TRBV6-5 and TRBJ2-5; 7 nucleotides agree with TRBD2. This CDR3 comprises 16 residues. Germline-derived CDR1 and CDR2 are MNHEY and SVGAGI. Losses at the gene ends were 4 bases for V and 1 base for J; bases not matched to a gene: 9. Written as DNA, the CDR3 is TGTGCCAGCAGTTCCTTTCTAGCGGCACTCCAAGAGACCCAGTACTTC. Residues: CASSSFLAALQETQYF.

On this clone: The limits of the CDR3 on the DNA are not certain, so only TCRdb's listed CDR3 is given. The V and J genes are TRBV6-5 and TRBJ1-1; TRBD1 reflects the table's D call only, with no check against the DNA. Germline V lookup: CDR1 MNHEY, CDR2 SVGAGI. The CDR3 is 12 amino acids long, termini counted. CDR3 sequence: CASSSSTGRAFF.

This clone appeared a few times. This sequence joins TRBV7-8 and TRBJ1-5, with D perhaps TRBD1 (5 bases). Trimming took off 8 bases at V and 1 base at J, with 9 bases between the two ends. This CDR3 comprises 13 residues. Germline CDR1 is SGHVS and CDR2 is FQNEAQ. CDR3 amino acids: CASGAGSNQPQHF. The CDR3 bases are TGTGCCAGCGGGGCCGGAAGCAATCAGCCCCAGCATTTT.

This chain joins TRBV29-1 and TRBJ1-2, with a possible D match to TRBD1 (5 bases). Germline V gene data show CDR1 as SQVTM and CDR2 as ANQGSEA. The CDR3 totals 12 residues. V was clipped by 1 base and J by 5 bases, with 8 bases between them. The CDR3 protein is CSVEGGYYGYTF. The DNA for the CDR3 is TGCAGCGTTGAAGGGGGCTATTATGGCTACACCTTC.

The rearrangement links TRBV29-1 to TRBJ2-5; weak D call: TRBD2 (6 bases). The V and J ends lost 4 bases and 9 bases respectively, with 12 bases between them. This CDR3 comprises 11 residues. The V gene's germline CDR1 is SQVTM and CDR2 ANQGSEA. The CDR3 coding sequence is TGCAGCGTTGGGGGGGATTGGGCCCAGTACTTC. Protein sequence: CSVGGDWAQYF. The full variable domain, in which reference TRBV29-1 and TRBJ2-5 provide the parts outside the CDR3, is SAVISQKPSRDICQRGTSLTIQCQVDSQVTMMFWYRQQPGQSLTLIATANQGSEATYESGFVIDKFPISRPNLTFSTLTVSNMSPEDSSIYLCSVGGDWAQYFGPGTRLLVL.

V gene TRBV4-3 combines with J gene TRBJ2-1; 9 positions match TRBD1. From germline, CDR1 is LGHNA and CDR2 YSLEER. Unmatched junction bases numbered 4, after V lost 5 bases and J lost 2 bases. The CDR3 has 15 residues. The CDR3 DNA follows: TGCGCCAGCAGCTCACGACAGGGGGCCTACAATGAGCAGTTCTTC. This sequence encodes CASSSRQGAYNEQFF.

The V call is TRBV6-5, the J call TRBJ1-4, with TRBD1 as a possible D gene (5 bases). This CDR3 has 15 amino acids. Germline CDR1 reads MNHEY; CDR2 reads SVGAGI. V was shortened by 0 bases and J by 7 bases, with 12 bases between the two germline ends. This CDR3 is CASSYSRGVVEKLFF. CDR3 nucleotide sequence: TGTGCCAGCAGTTACTCGCGGGGCGTAGTTGAAAAACTGTTTTTT.

The genes are TRBV6-5 and TRBJ2-7; 7 bases map to TRBD1. Trimming at V came to 6 bases and at J to 5 bases, leaving 7 bases not matched to a gene. Germline CDR1 and CDR2: MNHEY and SVGAGI. This CDR3 contains 13 residues. The CDR3 bases are TGTGCCAGCAGCCTTACAGGGGTGAACGAGCAGTACTTC. Its translation: CASSLTGVNEQYF.

The rearrangement uses TRBV4-2 and TRBJ1-1, with D tentatively TRBD1 (6 bases). Deletions cut 0 bases from V and 0 bases from J, with 14 bases between. The CDR3 contains 17 residues. Per germline, CDR1 LGHNA and CDR2 YNFKEQ. The CDR3 here is CASSQDRTGRMNTEAFF. The DNA for the CDR3 is TGTGCCAGCAGCCAAGATCGTACAGGGAGAATGAACACTGAAGCTTTCTTT.

The chain has TRBV5-5 and TRBJ1-4, with a weak D call TRBD1 (5 bases). The V end was cut by 4 bases, the J end by 3 bases, with 16 bases between. The CDR3 is 16 residues long. Per the germline V gene, CDR1 is SGHKS and CDR2 is YYEKEE (reference sequence). The CDR3 here is CASSPSPGGANEKLFF. CDR3 sequence (DNA): TGTGCCAGCAGCCCCTCGCCGGGGGGAGCTAATGAAAAACTGTTTTTT.

This chain connects TRBV11-2 to TRBJ1-6; 7 positions agree with TRBD1. This CDR3 is built from 15 residues. The germline gives CDR1 SGHAT, CDR2 FQNNGV. Trimming took 2 bases from V and 7 from J; bases not matched to a gene: 5. The CDR3 protein is CASSLQDRVNSPLHF. CDR3 sequence (DNA): TGTGCCAGCAGCTTACAAGACAGGGTCAATTCACCCCTCCACTTT.

The rearrangement links TRBV5-6 to TRBJ2-7, with TRBD2 as a possible D gene (7 bases). This CDR3 comprises 15 residues. Trimming pared 2 bases from V and 7 bases from J, leaving 19 bases between. Germline V gene sequence: CDR1 SGHDT, CDR2 YYEEEE. In DNA, the CDR3 is TGTGCCAGCAGCTTATCCGGAGGGGGGGAAAAGGAGCAGTACTTC. It translates to CASSLSGGGEKEQYF.

J is TRBJ2-7 and V is TRBV10-3, with 10 bases that match TRBD2. After removal of 10 bases from V and 3 bases from J, the junction contained 9 bases not matched to a gene. The CDR3 sequence is 14 residues long. The germline V gene has CDR1 ENHRY and CDR2 SYGVKD. CDR3 DNA sequence: TGTGCCACCGGGCTCACTAGCGGGGTCTACGAGCAGTACTTC. Its protein is CATGLTSGVYEQYF.

The chain combines TRBV5-1 with TRBJ1-1; TRBD1 matches 11 bases. Trimming took 5 bases from V and 3 from J; bases not matched to a gene: 9. The CDR3 length is 16 residues. CDR1 SGHRS and CDR2 YFSETQ come from the germline V gene. The CDR3 sequence is CASSLWTGGKYTEAFF. The DNA for the CDR3 is TGCGCCAGCAGTTTATGGACAGGGGGCAAATACACTGAAGCTTTCTTT.

This clone was recorded a few times. The V and J genes are TRBV5-1 and TRBJ1-1; 7 bases map to TRBD1. The J segment lost 0 bases and the V segment lost 1 base, leaving 21 bases of the junction unmatched. Per germline, CDR1 SGHRS and CDR2 YFSETQ. CDR3 length: 21 residues. CDR3 sequence reads: CASSLWGAGGNPSKMNTEAFF. The CDR3, as DNA: TGCGCCAGCAGCTTGTGGGGGGCAGGGGGTAATCCTTCTAAGATGAACACTGAAGCTTTCTTT. Supplemented by reference TRBV5-1 and TRBJ1-1, the full variable domain reads KAGVTQTPRYLIKTRGQQVTLSCSPISGHRSVSWYQQTPGQGLQFLFEYFSETQRNKGNFPGRFSGRQFSNSRSEMNVSTLELGDSALYLCASSLWGAGGNPSKMNTEAFFGQGTRLTVV.

The chain employs TRBV11-2 and TRBJ1-2; D remains ambiguous. Germline V gene sequence: CDR1 SGHAT, CDR2 FQNNGV. V dropped 3 bases and J dropped 0 bases, with 8 bases sitting between them. The length of the CDR3 is 14 residues. This CDR3 reads CASSFEGANYGYTF. DNA for the CDR3: TGTGCCAGCAGCTTCGAGGGAGCTAACTATGGCTACACCTTC.

This chain uses TRBV25-1 with TRBJ2-2, with 8 bases lining up with TRBD1. With V trimmed by 6 bases and J by 6 bases, 3 bases remained unmatched. The CDR3 has 13 residues. In germline, CDR1 is MGHDK, CDR2 SYGVNS. Here the CDR3 DNA reads TGTGCCAGCAGAACACAGGGGGCCGGGGAGCTGTTTTTT. The encoded protein is CASRTQGAGELFF.

V gene TRBV29-1 combines with J gene TRBJ1-2; D is uncertain. CDR1 is SQVTM, CDR2 ANQGSEA, per germline. The CDR3 covers 11 residues. V was trimmed by 4 bases and J by 2 bases, leaving 5 bases between them. For the CDR3, the DNA is TGCAGCGTTGGAGTCAACTATGGCTACACCTTC. This gives the protein CSVGVNYGYTF.

This clone was seen a handful of times. The chain employs TRBV9 and TRBJ2-1; 7 positions agree with TRBD1. V was pared by 1 base and J by 5 bases, with 3 bases of the junction left unmatched. The germline gives CDR1 SGDLS, CDR2 YYNGEE. The CDR3 totals 14 residues. The CDR3: CASSVWTGNNEQFF. The CDR3 region has the DNA TGTGCCAGCAGCGTATGGACAGGTAACAATGAGCAGTTCTTC.

J is TRBJ2-1 and V is TRBV7-3, with 8 positions matching TRBD2. The CDR3 is 16 residues long. J was trimmed by 4 bases and V by 2 bases; bases with no gene match: 7. The V gene's germline CDR1 is SGHTA and CDR2 FQGTGA. The CDR3 region is CASSLGGSGAYNEQFF. CDR3 in DNA: TGTGCCAGCAGCTTAGGTGGTAGCGGGGCATACAATGAGCAGTTCTTC.

The chain recombines TRBV7-2 with TRBJ1-1; D is unclear. V was cut by 8 bases and J by 4 bases, with 14 bases left in between. This CDR3 has 13 residues. The V gene's germline CDR1 is SGHTA and CDR2 FQGNSA. The CDR3 region has the DNA TGTGCCAGCGGGCGGGGTGGGATCACTGAAGCTTTCTTT. Its protein is CASGRGGITEAFF.

The rearrangement uses TRBV28 and TRBJ2-2; TRBD1 agrees at 8 bases. The CDR3 has 15 amino acids. V dropped 4 bases and J dropped 8; count of bases not matched to a gene: 9. Germline V lookup: CDR1 MDHEN, CDR2 SYDVKM. CDR3 residues: CASSSYTTGEGELFF. The CDR3 DNA is TGTGCCAGCAGTTCGTACACGACAGGGGAAGGGGAGCTGTTTTTT.